This T cell receptor (beta chain) derives from a study of blood T cells in healthy people across ages. General study points: The recorded TCR beta diversity per million T cells decreased in a roughly linear manner with age.

This clonotype was seen a few times. Its antigen is unidentified. A J-beta primer mix and a sample-barcoded 5' primer were used in a second PCR of about 7 to 12 cycles. Any given sample supplied a minimum of 2.5 million CDR3-containing paired-end reads. TCRdb ran MiXCR on the 5' RACE reads and lists one entry per CDR3 protein. The top ten clones hold approximately 14% of a sample with around 1,100,000 distinct CDR3 sequences, 35% to 45% of them seen once. The V end lost 5 bases, the J end lost 9 bases, and 20 bases lay between the germline ends. This CDR3 has 15 residues. Germline V CDR1 and CDR2: SGHVS, FQNEAQ.

The sequenced sample consisted of blood. The V gene is TRBV7-8, the J gene TRBJ2-4, with a weak D call TRBD1 (6 bases). This sequence was found in a young man in good health. In DNA, the CDR3 is TGTGCCAGCAGCCCCACAGGGACACCCCTCGGCATTCAGTACTTC. Translating gives CASSPTGTPLGIQYF.